Below, 8 T cell receptor beta chains from the same sample are listed, as sequenced in a study of shared clonotypes between healthy human individuals. The method was immunoSEQ multiplex PCR; TCRdb's version includes in-frame clones alone and lacks a portion of them. Of some 2,500,000 clones in the sample, 92% are singletons; the top ten hold around 0.38%. Sequenced: naive CD4+ T cells from PBMCs. As to subset: CD45RA+ positively selected. These receptor sequences come from a young man in good health. Some clones in this sample may be carry-over from other donors' samples.

On this clone: This sample includes further DNA sequences coding for the same CDR3. The chain joins TRBV5-1 to TRBJ1-2; TRBD1 aligns across 12 bases. Trimming cost V 4 bases and J 5 bases; bases outside gene matches: 3. Germline CDR1 and CDR2: SGHRS and YFSETQ. This CDR3 has 14 residues. CDR3 DNA sequence: TGCGCCAGCAGCCCGGGACAGGGGGCTTATGGCTACACCTTC. Translation: CASSPGQGAYGYTF.

The chain links TRBV10-2 to TRBJ1-1, with 7 bases matching TRBD1. CDR1 is WSHSY and CDR2 is SAAADI in the germline V gene. The CDR3 extends over 14 amino acids. With 4 bases clipped from V and 1 base from J, the junction kept 3 bases outside the gene matches. The CDR3 protein is CASSAQGTNTEAFF. The CDR3 nucleotides are TGCGCCAGCAGTGCACAGGGGACGAACACTGAAGCTTTCTTT.

This rearrangement joins TRBV28 to TRBJ2-5; D may be TRBD2 (6 bases). This CDR3 has 15 residues. Germline CDR1 MDHEN, CDR2 SYDVKM. The ends were cut back, 5 bases at V and 1 base at J, with 14 bases in the middle. The CDR3 protein is CASSPMEGLQETQYF. In nucleotides, the CDR3 is TGTGCCAGCAGTCCCATGGAGGGGCTCCAAGAGACCCAGTACTTC.

The J gene is TRBJ2-2, the V gene TRBV7-3; D not resolved. Looked up from germline, CDR1 is SGHTA and CDR2 is FQGTGA. Deletions cut 5 bases from V and 6 bases from J, with 13 bases between. The CDR3 loop spans 14 amino acids. The CDR3 nucleotides read TGTGCCAGCAGCACCCTAACGTCACCCGGGGAGCTGTTTTTT. This translates into CASSTLTSPGELFF.

The chain is built from TRBV28 and TRBJ1-2, with unresolved D. V gave up 2 bases and J gave up 6 bases, with 13 bases separating them. CDR3 length: 14 amino acids. Germline V gene lookup returns CDR1 MDHEN and CDR2 SYDVKM. The CDR3 region is CASSLAVGSHGYTF. CDR3 nucleotides: TGTGCCAGCAGTTTAGCAGTAGGGTCGCATGGCTACACCTTC.

The rearrangement joins TRBV5-1 to TRBJ2-3, with D maybe TRBD1 (5 bases). V was clipped by 3 bases and J by 4 bases, with 15 bases between them. Germline lookup yields CDR1 SGHRS and CDR2 YFSETQ. This CDR3 region has 15 residues. The CDR3: CASSYSPSGSDTQYF. The CDR3 DNA follows: TGCGCCAGCAGCTATTCCCCCTCAGGGTCAGATACGCAGTATTTT.

This clone was observed a single time. J is TRBJ2-7 and V is TRBV10-2; TRBD2 matches 7 bases. V trimming: 0 bases; J trimming: 2 bases; junction bases outside the gene matches: 13. CDR3 size: 18 residues. CDR1 and CDR2 (germline): WSHSY, SAAADI. For the CDR3, the DNA is TGCGCCAGCAGTGAGTCGTGGGAGCGGGGAACTTCTACCTACGAGCAGTACTTC. It specifies CASSESWERGTSTYEQYF.

Concerning this clone: Distinct nucleotide sequences in the sample also encode this CDR3. This rearrangement joins TRBV15 to TRBJ1-5; maybe TRBD1 (5 bases). Trimming pared 0 bases from V and 4 bases from J, leaving 10 bases between. Germline V gives CDR1 LNHNV, CDR2 YYDKDF (reference sequence). The CDR3 has 15 residues. The CDR3 sequence is CATSRDPGGNQPQHF. CDR3 nucleotide sequence: TGTGCCACCAGCAGAGATCCCGGGGGAAATCAGCCCCAGCATTTT. Full variable domain (missing parts from reference TRBV15 and TRBJ1-5): DAMVIQNPRYQVTQFGKPVTLSCSQTLNHNVMYWYQQKSSQAPKLLFHYYDKDFNNEADTPDNFQSRRPNTSFCFLDIRSPGLGDTAMYLCATSRDPGGNQPQHFGDGTRLSIL.